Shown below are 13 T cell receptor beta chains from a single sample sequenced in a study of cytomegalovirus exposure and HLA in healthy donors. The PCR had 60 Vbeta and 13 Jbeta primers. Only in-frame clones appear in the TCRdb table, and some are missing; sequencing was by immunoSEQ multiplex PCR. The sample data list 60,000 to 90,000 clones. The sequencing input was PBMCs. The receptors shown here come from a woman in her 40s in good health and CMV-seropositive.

CDR3 sequence reads: CASSTRLAPDTQYF. The CDR3 DNA sequence: TGTGCCAGCAGCACTCGACTAGCGCCAGATACGCAGTATTTT. The chain joins TRBV5-4 to TRBJ2-3; 8 bases are shared with TRBD2. V dropped 4 bases and J dropped 4; count of bases not matched to a gene: 5. Germline V gene sequence: CDR1 SGHNT, CDR2 YYREEE (reference sequence). The CDR3 runs 14 residues.

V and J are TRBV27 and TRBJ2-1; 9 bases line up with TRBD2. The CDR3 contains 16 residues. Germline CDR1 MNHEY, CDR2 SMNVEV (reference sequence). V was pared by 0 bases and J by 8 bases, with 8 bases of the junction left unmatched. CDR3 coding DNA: TGTGCCAGCAGTTTATCACGGACTAGCGATCTCGATGAGCAGTTCTTC. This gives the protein CASSLSRTSDLDEQFF.

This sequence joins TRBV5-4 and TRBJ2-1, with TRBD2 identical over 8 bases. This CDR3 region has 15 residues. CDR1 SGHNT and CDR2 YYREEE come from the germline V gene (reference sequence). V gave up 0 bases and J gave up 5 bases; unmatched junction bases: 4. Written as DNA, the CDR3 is TGTGCCAGCAGCTTGGCGCTAGCGGGCCACAATGAGCAGTTCTTC. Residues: CASSLALAGHNEQFF. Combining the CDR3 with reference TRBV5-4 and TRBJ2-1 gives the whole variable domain ETGVTQSPTHLIKTRGQQVTLRCSSQSGHNTVSWYQQALGQGPQFIFQYYREEENGRGNFPPRFSGLQFPNYSSELNVNALELDDSALYLCASSLALAGHNEQFFGPGTRLTVL.

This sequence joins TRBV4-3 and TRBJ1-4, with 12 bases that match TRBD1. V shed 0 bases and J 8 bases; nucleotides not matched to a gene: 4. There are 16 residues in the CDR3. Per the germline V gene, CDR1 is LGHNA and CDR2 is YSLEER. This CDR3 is CASSQETGTGGEKLFF. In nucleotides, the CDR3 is TGCGCCAGCAGCCAAGAGACCGGGACAGGGGGCGAAAAACTGTTTTTT.

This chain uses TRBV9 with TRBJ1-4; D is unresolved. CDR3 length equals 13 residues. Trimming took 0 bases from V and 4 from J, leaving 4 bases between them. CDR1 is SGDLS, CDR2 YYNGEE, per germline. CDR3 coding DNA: TGTGCCAGCAGCGTAGACGGTAATGAAAAACTGTTTTTT. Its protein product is CASSVDGNEKLFF.

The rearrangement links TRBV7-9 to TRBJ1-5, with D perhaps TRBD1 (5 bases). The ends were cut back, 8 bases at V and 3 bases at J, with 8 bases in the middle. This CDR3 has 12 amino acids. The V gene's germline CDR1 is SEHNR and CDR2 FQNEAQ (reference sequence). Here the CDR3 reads CASQGDNQPQHF. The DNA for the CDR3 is TGTGCCAGCCAAGGGGACAATCAGCCCCAGCATTTT.

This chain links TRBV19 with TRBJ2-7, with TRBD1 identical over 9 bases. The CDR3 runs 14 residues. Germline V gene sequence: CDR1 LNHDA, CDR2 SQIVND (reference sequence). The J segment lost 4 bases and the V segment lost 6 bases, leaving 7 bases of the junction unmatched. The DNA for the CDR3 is TGTGCCAGTAGATCCCGGGACAGGGAGTACGAGCAGTACTTC. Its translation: CASRSRDREYEQYF.

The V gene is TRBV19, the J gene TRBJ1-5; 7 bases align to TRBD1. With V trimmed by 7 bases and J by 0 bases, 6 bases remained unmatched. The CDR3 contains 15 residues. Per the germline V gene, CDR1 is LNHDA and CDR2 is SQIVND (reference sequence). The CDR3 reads CASKTRQGSNQPQHF. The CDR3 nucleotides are TGTGCCAGTAAAACACGACAGGGTAGCAATCAGCCCCAGCATTTT.

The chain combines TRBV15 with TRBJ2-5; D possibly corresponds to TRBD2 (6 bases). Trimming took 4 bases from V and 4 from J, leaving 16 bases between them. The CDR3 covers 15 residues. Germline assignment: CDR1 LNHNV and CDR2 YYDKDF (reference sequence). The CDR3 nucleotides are TGTGCCACCAGCATGGGGCGCGGAGGGCGAGAGACCCAGTACTTC. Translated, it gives CATSMGRGGRETQYF.

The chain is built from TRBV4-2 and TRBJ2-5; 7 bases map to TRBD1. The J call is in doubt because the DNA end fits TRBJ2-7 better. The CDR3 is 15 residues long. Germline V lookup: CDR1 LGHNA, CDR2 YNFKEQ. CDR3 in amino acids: CASSPGTENRYEQYF. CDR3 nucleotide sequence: TGTGCCAGCAGCCCCGGGACAGAAAACCGATACGAGCAGTACTTC.

CDR3 nucleotides: TGTGCCAGCAGCTTATTTTCGGGGGGCGGAGAGACCCAGTACTTC. The encoded protein is CASSLFSGGGETQYF. The chain combines TRBV7-6 with TRBJ2-5, with D perhaps TRBD2 (7 bases). V was clipped by 2 bases and J by 4 bases, with 14 bases between them. The germline V gene has CDR1 SGHVS and CDR2 FNYEAQ. This CDR3 has 15 amino acids.

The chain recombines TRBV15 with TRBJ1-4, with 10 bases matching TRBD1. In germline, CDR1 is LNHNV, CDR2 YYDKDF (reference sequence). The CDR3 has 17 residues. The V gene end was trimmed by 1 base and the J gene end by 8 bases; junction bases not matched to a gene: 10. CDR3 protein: CATSRVGDGTGEEKLFF. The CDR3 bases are TGTGCCACCAGCAGAGTAGGGGACGGGACAGGGGAGGAAAAACTGTTTTTT.

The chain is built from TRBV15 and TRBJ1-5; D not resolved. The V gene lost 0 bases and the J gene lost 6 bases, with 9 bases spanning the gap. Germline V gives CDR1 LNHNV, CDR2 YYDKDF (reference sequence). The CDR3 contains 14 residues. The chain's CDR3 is CATSRERGRQPQHF. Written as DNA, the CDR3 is TGTGCCACCAGCAGAGAACGGGGTCGTCAGCCCCAGCATTTT.